This T cell receptor (beta chain) was captured by sequencing in a study of Graves' ophthalmopathy and Graves' hyperthyroidism. Study-wide results and caveats: Blood also held most thyroid clonotypes expanded above 0.001 frequency. It was with about 71% sensitivity and about 72% specificity that the model predicted ophthalmopathy progression. Distinction of ophthalmopathy from stable hyperthyroidism by a 13-signature model reached almost 90% sensitivity and roughly 78% specificity.

V lost 7 bases, J lost 2 bases, and 18 bases lay in between. The germline V gene has CDR1 SGHRS and CDR2 YFSETQ. The CDR3 runs to 16 residues. The sequenced template was RNA, covering the TCR beta CDR3 region. The authors performed first-round RT-PCR with HTBI primers and then a second-round multiplex PCR. In TCRdb, the multiplex PCR reads were re-called with MiXCR into one record per CDR3 protein. The profile shows 340,000 or so distinct CDR3 sequences, roughly 15% of them singletons. Moderate-to-severe activity, CAS ≥3, NOSPECS ≥4 and a duration under 3 months were seen in donors with ophthalmopathy. The table lists this clonotype with many counts. No antigen is known for it.

The V gene is TRBV5-1, the J gene TRBJ2-2; unclear D gene. The sequenced sample was peripheral blood. The receptor was isolated from an adult man with Graves' ophthalmopathy. In DNA, the CDR3 is TGCGCCAGCTCCGCCCGGTTTCCGCACAACACCGGGGAGCTGTTTTTT. It is translated as CASSARFPHNTGELFF.